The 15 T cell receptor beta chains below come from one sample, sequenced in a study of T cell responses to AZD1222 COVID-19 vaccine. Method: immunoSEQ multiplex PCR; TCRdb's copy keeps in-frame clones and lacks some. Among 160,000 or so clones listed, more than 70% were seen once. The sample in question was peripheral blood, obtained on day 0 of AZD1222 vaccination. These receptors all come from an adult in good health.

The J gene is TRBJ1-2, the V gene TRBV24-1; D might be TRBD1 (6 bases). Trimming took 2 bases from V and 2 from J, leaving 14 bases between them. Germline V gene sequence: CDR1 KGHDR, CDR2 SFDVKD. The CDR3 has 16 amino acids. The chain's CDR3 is CATSDWYRVANYGYTF. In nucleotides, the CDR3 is TGTGCCACCAGTGATTGGTACAGGGTTGCCAACTATGGCTACACCTTC.

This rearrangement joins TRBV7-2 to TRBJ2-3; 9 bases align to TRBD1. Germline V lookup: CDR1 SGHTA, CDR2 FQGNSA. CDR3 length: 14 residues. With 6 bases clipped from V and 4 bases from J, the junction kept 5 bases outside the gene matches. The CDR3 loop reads CASRPDRGADTQYF. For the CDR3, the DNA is TGTGCCAGCAGACCGGACAGGGGTGCAGATACGCAGTATTTT.

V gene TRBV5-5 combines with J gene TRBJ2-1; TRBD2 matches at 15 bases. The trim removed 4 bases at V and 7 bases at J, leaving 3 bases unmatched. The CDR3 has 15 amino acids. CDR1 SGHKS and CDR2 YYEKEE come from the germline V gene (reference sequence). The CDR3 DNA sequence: TGTGCCAGCAGCCCTGGACTAGCGGGGGGGAATGAGCAGTTCTTC. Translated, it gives CASSPGLAGGNEQFF.

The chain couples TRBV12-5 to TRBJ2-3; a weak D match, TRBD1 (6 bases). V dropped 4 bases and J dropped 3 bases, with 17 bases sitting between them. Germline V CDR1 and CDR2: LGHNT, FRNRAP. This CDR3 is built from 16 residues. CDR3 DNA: TGTGCTAGTGGTTCCCCCCCAGGGGACCCTACAGATACGCAGTATTTT. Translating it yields CASGSPPGDPTDTQYF.

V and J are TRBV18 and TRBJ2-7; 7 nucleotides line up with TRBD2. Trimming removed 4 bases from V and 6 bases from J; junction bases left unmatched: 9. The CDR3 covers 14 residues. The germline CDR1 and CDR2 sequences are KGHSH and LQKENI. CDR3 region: CASSRVGEGSEQYF. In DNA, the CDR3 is TGTGCCAGCTCACGCGTTGGGGAGGGTTCCGAGCAGTACTTC.

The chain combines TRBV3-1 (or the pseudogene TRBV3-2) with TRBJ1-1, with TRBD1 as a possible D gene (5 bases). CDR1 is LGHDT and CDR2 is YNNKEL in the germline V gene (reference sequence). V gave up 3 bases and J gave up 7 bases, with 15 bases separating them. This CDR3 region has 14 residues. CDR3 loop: CASSHGTVGDEAFF. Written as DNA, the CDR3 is TGTGCCAGCAGCCATGGGACGGTGGGAGATGAAGCTTTCTTT.

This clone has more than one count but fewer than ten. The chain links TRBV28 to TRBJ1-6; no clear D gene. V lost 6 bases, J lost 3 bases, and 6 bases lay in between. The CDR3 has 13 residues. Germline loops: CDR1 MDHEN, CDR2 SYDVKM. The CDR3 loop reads CASSQHYNSPLHF. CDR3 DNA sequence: TGTGCCAGCAGCCAGCACTATAATTCACCCCTCCACTTT. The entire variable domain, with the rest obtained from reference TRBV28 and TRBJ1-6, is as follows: DVKVTQSSRYLVKRTGEKVFLECVQDMDHENMFWYRQDPGLGLRLIYFSYDVKMKEKGDIPEGYSVSREKKERFSLILESASTNQTSMYLCASSQHYNSPLHFGNGTRLTVT.

The CDR3, as DNA: TGTGCCAGCAGCTTGCCGGACAACACTGAAGCTTTCTTT. Amino acid sequence: CASSLPDNTEAFF. The chain is built from TRBV5-6 and TRBJ1-1; D is ambiguous. Per germline, CDR1 SGHDT and CDR2 YYEEEE. Trimming stripped 1 base from V and 2 bases from J, with 6 bases between. The CDR3 runs to 13 residues.

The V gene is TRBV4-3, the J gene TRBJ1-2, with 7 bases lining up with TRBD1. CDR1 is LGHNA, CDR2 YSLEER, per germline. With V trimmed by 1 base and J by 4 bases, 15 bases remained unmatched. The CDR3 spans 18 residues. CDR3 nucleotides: TGCGCCAGCAGCCAAGTCACAGGGGCAGCTCTCACGGGCTATGGCTACACCTTC. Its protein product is CASSQVTGAALTGYGYTF.

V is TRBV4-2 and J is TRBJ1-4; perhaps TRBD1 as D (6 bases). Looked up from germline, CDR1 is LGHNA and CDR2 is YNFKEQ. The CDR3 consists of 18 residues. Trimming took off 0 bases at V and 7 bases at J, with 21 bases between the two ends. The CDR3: CASSQESRGGASFEKLFF. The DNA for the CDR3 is TGTGCCAGCAGCCAAGAGAGTAGAGGGGGGGCCTCGTTTGAAAAACTGTTTTTT.

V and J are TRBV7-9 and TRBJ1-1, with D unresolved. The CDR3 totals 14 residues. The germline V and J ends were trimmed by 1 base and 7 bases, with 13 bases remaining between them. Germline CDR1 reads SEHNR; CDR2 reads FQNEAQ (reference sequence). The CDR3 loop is CASSLGRQVDEAFF. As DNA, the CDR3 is TGTGCCAGCAGCTTAGGGCGCCAGGTCGATGAAGCTTTCTTT.

The CDR3 sequence is CASSQDLIGTTYEQYF. CDR3 bases: TGTGCCAGCAGCCAAGATCTTATTGGGACTACCTACGAGCAGTACTTC. The gene calls are TRBV4-2 and TRBJ2-7; 7 nucleotides agree with TRBD2. V was clipped by 0 bases and J by 2 bases; unmatched bases: 7. Germline CDR1 and CDR2: LGHNA and YNFKEQ. The CDR3 length is 16 residues.

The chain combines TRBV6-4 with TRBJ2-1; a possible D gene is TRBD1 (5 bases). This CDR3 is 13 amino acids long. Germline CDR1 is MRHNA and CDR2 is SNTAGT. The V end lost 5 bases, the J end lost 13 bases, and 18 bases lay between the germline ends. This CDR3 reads CASSPQVGLDQFF. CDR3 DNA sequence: TGTGCCAGCAGTCCTCAAGTGGGGCTAGATCAGTTCTTC.

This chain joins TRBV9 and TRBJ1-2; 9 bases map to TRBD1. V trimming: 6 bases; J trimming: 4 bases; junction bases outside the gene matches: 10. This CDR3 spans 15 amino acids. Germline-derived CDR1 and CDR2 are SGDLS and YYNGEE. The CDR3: CASTRSGQGSYGYTF. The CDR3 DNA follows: TGTGCCAGCACCCGTAGCGGACAGGGGAGCTATGGCTACACCTTC.

This CDR3 is CAWSARGLRASGRGYGYTF. In nucleotides, the CDR3 is TGTGCCTGGAGCGCTAGGGGGCTTCGGGCATCCGGGAGAGGGTATGGCTACACCTTC. The chain couples TRBV30 to TRBJ1-2; TRBD1 matches 7 bases. Germline V gene data show CDR1 as GTSNPN and CDR2 as SVGIG (reference sequence). The CDR3 has 19 amino acids. Trimming took 3 bases from V and 5 from J; bases not matched to a gene: 24.